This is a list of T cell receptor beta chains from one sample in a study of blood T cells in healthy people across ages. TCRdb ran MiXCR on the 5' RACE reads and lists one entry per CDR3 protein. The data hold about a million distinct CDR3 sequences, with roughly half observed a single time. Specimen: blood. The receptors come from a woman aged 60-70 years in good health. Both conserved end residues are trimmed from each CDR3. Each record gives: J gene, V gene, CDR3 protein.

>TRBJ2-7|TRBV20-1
SASPNSYEQY
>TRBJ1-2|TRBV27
ASRTDIYGYT
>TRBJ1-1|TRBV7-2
ASSSTPVARGAF
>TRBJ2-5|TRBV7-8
ASSYTGIPRETQY
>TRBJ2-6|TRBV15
ATSRDSTYGANVLT
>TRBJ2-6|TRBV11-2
ASGGANVLT
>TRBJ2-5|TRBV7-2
ASSRTSGSETQY
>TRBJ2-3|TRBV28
ASTKGRDRSTDTQY
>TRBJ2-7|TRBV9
ASSVGTLGKQY
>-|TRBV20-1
SATVPGSTETQY
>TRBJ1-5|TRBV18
ASSPMGLTSGNQPQH
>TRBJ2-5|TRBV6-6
ASSYQLRAYQETQY
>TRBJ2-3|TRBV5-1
ASSRPGTDTQY
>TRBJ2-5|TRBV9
ASSVEERKQQY
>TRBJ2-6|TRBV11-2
ASSFFKVSGANVLT
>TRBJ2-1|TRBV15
ATSADAGAYNEQF
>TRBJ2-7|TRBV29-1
SVGEASSYEQY
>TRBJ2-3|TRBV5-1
ASSSTTGVDDTQY
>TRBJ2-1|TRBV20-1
SARDIHEQF
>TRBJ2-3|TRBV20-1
SATLWEGVFTDTQY
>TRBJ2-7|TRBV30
AATVAARRYEQY
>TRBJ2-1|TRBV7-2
ASSPDGRTNNEQF
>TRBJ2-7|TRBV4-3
ASSQVYQGSYKQY
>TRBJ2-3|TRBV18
ASSGGQGPTDTQY
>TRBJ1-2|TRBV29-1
SVEGWTGGMRNYGYT
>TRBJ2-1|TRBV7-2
ASSLGSGWDEQF
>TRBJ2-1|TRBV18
ASSPGLAGGYEQF
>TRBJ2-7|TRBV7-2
ASSAQSGGSTYEQY
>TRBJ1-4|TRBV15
ATSREGSGSEKLF
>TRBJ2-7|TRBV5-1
ASSLGQFSEQY
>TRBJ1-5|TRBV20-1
SARVERQPQH
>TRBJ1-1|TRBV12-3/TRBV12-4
ASSFLPTGMGTEAF
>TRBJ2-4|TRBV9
ASSARGGVLAGAGGIENIQY
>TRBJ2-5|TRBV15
ATSRDLKETQY
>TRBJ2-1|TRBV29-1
SVGGVTSGRAGNEQF
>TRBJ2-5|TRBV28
ASSLYKGARETQY
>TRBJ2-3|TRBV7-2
ASSRTSASTDTQY
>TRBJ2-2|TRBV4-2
ASSQEGRLAGPTGELF
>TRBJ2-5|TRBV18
ASSPIGGKETQY
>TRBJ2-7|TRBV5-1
ASSLGGRNTYAQY
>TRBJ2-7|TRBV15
ATSRGLAGSSYEQY
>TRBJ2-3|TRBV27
ASKTGGTDTQY
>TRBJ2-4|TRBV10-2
ASSKARGNIQY
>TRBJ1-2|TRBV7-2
ASSRTGGLYGYT
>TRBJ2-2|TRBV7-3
ASSISGTGELF
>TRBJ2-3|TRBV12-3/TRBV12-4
ASSFSGGLGPQY
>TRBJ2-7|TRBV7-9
ASSTSSGIAYEQY
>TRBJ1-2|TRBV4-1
ASSQGSPRGLYGYT
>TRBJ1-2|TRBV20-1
SARVQRAGGNYGYT
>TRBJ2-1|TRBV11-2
ASSLPGLAAYNEQF
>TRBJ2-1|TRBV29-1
SGGQAEQF
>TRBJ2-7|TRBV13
ASSQSGTYEQY
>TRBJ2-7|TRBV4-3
ASTRNRGDYEQY
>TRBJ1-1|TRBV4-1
ASSQAEGAMNTEAF
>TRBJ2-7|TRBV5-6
ASSRRTSLSYEQY
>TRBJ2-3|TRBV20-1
SARGQINTDTQY
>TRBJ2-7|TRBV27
ASSPPGVRYYEQY
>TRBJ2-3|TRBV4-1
ASSLSEGAGRDTQY
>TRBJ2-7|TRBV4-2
ASSHDGQGSLSEQY